The clone carrying this T cell receptor beta chain was observed once. Its antigen remains unidentified. As the CDR3 is not closed by the conserved phenylalanine or tryptophan, this likely results from a read error. This entry comes from a study of T cell repertoires in cytomegalovirus infection. Study details: Peptides in the study included HLA-C-restricted and HLA-B-restricted CMV epitopes. From public TCR beta signatures came an indication of both CMV infection and matching HLA type.

This CDR3 has 15 amino acids. Germline V gene sequence: CDR1 SGHTA, CDR2 FQGNSA. The V end was cut by 6 bases, the J end by 5 bases, with 19 bases between. TCRdb itself ran the reads through MiXCR, one entry per CDR3 protein. The sample has roughly 700,000 distinct CDR3 sequences, 30% to 35% seen once. Study outcomes and limitations: The ex vivo response was dominated by HLA-C-restricted CMV-specific TCR beta clonotypes.

This clonotype was sampled from a human donor in good health (CMV status not recorded). Some clones in this sample may be carry-over from other donors' samples. The sequencing used cultured PBMCs, collected from culture after CMV antigen stimulation. The rearrangement joins TRBV7-2 to TRBJ2-5; D possibly corresponds to TRBD2 (6 bases). The CDR3 DNA sequence: TGTGCCAGCAGTTCCCTAGCGACCGGCGGGGAGACCCAGTACCTC. Amino acids: CASSSLATGGETQYL.